This TCR beta chain came from a study of blood T cell repertoires in COVID-19. In the original workflow: Amplified reference gene primers provided the basis for estimating nucleated cell counts. Measured with immunoSEQ multiplex PCR; TCRdb has only the in-frame clones, and not every one. V, J and clone size were drawn from that table, and D and trimming were deduced from the DNA. The table lists around 450,000 clones, around 89% of them singletons. Trimming at V came to 3 bases and at J to 4 bases, leaving 6 bases not matched to a gene. This CDR3 has 15 residues. CDR1 is SGDLS, CDR2 YYNGEE, per germline.

Sequencing used peripheral blood. J is TRBJ2-3 and V is TRBV9; the match to TRBD1 covers 9 bases. The receptor was isolated from a woman aged 25-40 years with acute or convalescent COVID-19. CDR3 nucleotide sequence: TGTGCCAGCAGCGACGACAGGGGGGAACCAGATACGCAGTATTTT. It codes for CASSDDRGEPDTQYF.